This entry lists 21 T cell receptor beta chains sequenced from one sample in a study of shared clonotypes between healthy human individuals (dated by TCRdb to about 2020). The library came from the immunoSEQ multiplex PCR assay. Held by TCRdb, this immuneACCESS table contains in-frame sequences only and omits some clones. Under half of the omission traces to an unresolved V gene where checked; the cause of the rest is unknown. In this sample the table shows 500,000 or so clones, about 96% of which occur a single time. The ten largest clonotypes hold about 0.067% of the sample. Sequenced input: naive CD4+ T cells sorted from blood. The sample's cell subset or site label, in plain terms: CD45RA+ positively selected. The receptors were gathered from a woman in her twenties or thirties in good health.

The chain combines TRBV7-2 with TRBJ2-7; 9 nucleotides align to TRBD2. The CDR3 totals 15 residues. V was clipped by 4 bases and J by 2 bases; unmatched bases: 6. From germline, CDR1 is SGHTA and CDR2 FQGNSA. CDR3 DNA sequence: TGTGCCAGCAGCTCACGAGCGGGAGGCGCCTACGAGCAGTACTTC. Amino acid sequence: CASSSRAGGAYEQYF.

V and J are TRBV5-1 and TRBJ2-2; 9 positions match TRBD2. This CDR3 is 14 amino acids long. J lost 5 bases, V lost 4 bases, and 3 bases had no gene match. CDR1 SGHRS and CDR2 YFSETQ come from the germline V gene. For the CDR3, the DNA is TGCGCCAGCAGCCTAGCGGGAAATACCGGGGAGCTGTTTTTT. It yields the protein CASSLAGNTGELFF.

The gene calls are TRBV11-1 and TRBJ2-2; the D is unclear. Trimming stripped 2 bases from V and 1 base from J, with 5 bases between. There are 14 residues in the CDR3. The germline V gene has CDR1 SGHAT and CDR2 FQDESV (reference sequence). CDR3 sequence reads: CASSLNGNTGELFF. The CDR3 DNA reads as TGTGCCAGCAGCTTAAACGGGAACACCGGGGAGCTGTTTTTT.

V usage is TRBV28 and J usage is TRBJ1-2; the match to TRBD1 covers 8 bases. CDR3 size: 13 residues. The germline CDR1 and CDR2 sequences are MDHEN and SYDVKM. V was pared by 5 bases and J by 3 bases, with 2 bases of the junction left unmatched. CDR3 coding DNA: TGTGCCAGCAGTCCACAGGGGGACTATGGCTACACCTTC. Amino acids: CASSPQGDYGYTF.

This sequence joins TRBV5-4 and TRBJ2-3; 7 nucleotides line up with TRBD2. Germline lookup yields CDR1 SGHNT and CDR2 YYREEE (reference sequence). V dropped 4 bases and J dropped 0; count of bases not matched to a gene: 11. The CDR3 is made up of 17 amino acids. This chain's CDR3 is CASSGVASGTSTDTQYF. CDR3 in DNA: TGTGCCAGCAGCGGCGTGGCTAGCGGCACTAGCACAGATACGCAGTATTTT. The full variable domain, its missing parts supplied by reference TRBV5-4 and TRBJ2-3, is ETGVTQSPTHLIKTRGQQVTLRCSSQSGHNTVSWYQQALGQGPQFIFQYYREEENGRGNFPPRFSGLQFPNYSSELNVNALELDDSALYLCASSGVASGTSTDTQYFGPGTRLTVL.

The V gene is TRBV4-1, the J gene TRBJ2-2; no definite D call. Germline loops: CDR1 MGHRA, CDR2 YSYEKL. V lost 4 bases and J lost 4, with 13 bases in between. The CDR3 spans 15 residues. DNA for the CDR3: TGCGCCAGCAGCCGGCCCCATGAGGTCACCGGGGAGCTGTTTTTT. The encoded protein is CASSRPHEVTGELFF.

The chain combines TRBV28 with TRBJ2-7, with D maybe TRBD2 (5 bases). V dropped 1 base and J dropped 9 bases, with 13 bases sitting between them. CDR3 length equals 13 residues. From germline, CDR1 is MDHEN and CDR2 SYDVKM. DNA of the CDR3: TGTGCCAGCAGTTTATCCGGAGGCTTAGGGCAGTACTTC. Its protein product is CASSLSGGLGQYF.

The chain uses TRBV6-1 and TRBJ2-1, with TRBD1 matching over 8 bases. With 7 bases clipped from V and 3 bases from J, the junction kept 8 bases outside the gene matches. Germline assignment: CDR1 MNHNS and CDR2 SASEGT. This CDR3 is built from 15 residues. The CDR3 is CASNSGQGHYNEQFF. The CDR3 bases are TGTGCCAGCAATTCAGGACAGGGTCACTACAATGAGCAGTTCTTC.

V and J are TRBV30 and TRBJ1-6; the D is unclear. V was clipped by 0 bases and J by 7 bases, with 19 bases between them. The CDR3 is made up of 17 amino acids. Germline V lookup: CDR1 GTSNPN, CDR2 SVGIG (reference sequence). Here the CDR3 reads CAWSVSRLGVTNSPLHF. For the CDR3, the DNA is TGTGCCTGGAGTGTATCCCGTCTTGGGGTCACAAATTCACCCCTCCACTTT. Full variable domain (rest looked up from reference TRBV30 and TRBJ1-6): SQTIHQWPATLVQPVGSPLSLECTVEGTSNPNLYWYRQAAGRGLQLLFYSVGIGQISSEVPQNLSASRPQDRQFILSSKKLLLSDSGFYLCAWSVSRLGVTNSPLHFGNGTRLTVT.

This chain links TRBV28 with TRBJ2-1; 7 nucleotides line up with TRBD2. V dropped 9 bases and J dropped 7; count of bases not matched to a gene: 12. Germline CDR1 reads MDHEN; CDR2 reads SYDVKM. The CDR3 runs to 14 residues. CDR3 DNA: TGTGCCAGTCGATCCAGCGGGATCTTTAATGAGCAGTTCTTC. Translation gives CASRSSGIFNEQFF.

This clone was seen once. Here the CDR3 reads CASAEPQTGELFF. The DNA for the CDR3 is TGTGCCTCAGCTGAGCCCCAAACCGGGGAGCTGTTTTTT. The rearrangement uses TRBV12-5 and TRBJ2-2; D not certain. CDR1 and CDR2 from the germline V gene are LGHNT and FRNRAP. The CDR3 runs 13 residues.

V gene TRBV9 combines with J gene TRBJ2-7; D is tentatively TRBD1 or TRBD2 (5 bases each). The V gene lost 2 bases and the J gene lost 3 bases, with 12 bases spanning the gap. The length of the CDR3 is 14 residues. CDR1 SGDLS and CDR2 YYNGEE come from the germline V gene. The CDR3 DNA follows: TGTGCCAGCAGCGTGTCCCGGGACGGCTACGAGCAGTACTTC. It specifies CASSVSRDGYEQYF.

V is TRBV5-4 and J is TRBJ2-3; the D gene could be TRBD1 or TRBD2 (5 bases each). The V end was cut by 7 bases, the J end by 3 bases, with 18 bases between. Germline CDR1 reads SGHNT; CDR2 reads YYREEE (reference sequence). This CDR3 has 15 residues. The CDR3 is CASASGPAGTDTQYF. The CDR3 region has the DNA TGTGCCAGCGCCTCGGGGCCAGCTGGAACAGATACGCAGTATTTT.

The chain combines TRBV7-9 with TRBJ2-3, with TRBD2 identical over 10 bases. V trimming: 3 bases; J trimming: 4 bases; junction bases outside the gene matches: 13. The CDR3 loop spans 18 amino acids. Germline assignment: CDR1 SEHNR and CDR2 FQNEAQ (reference sequence). The DNA of the CDR3 is TGTGCCAGCAGCTTCTGGGCTAGCGGGAGTTTGGGCGCAGATACGCAGTATTTT. Amino acids: CASSFWASGSLGADTQYF.

The rearrangement joins TRBV9 to TRBJ2-5; 8 nucleotides line up with TRBD2. The trim removed 6 bases at V and 4 bases at J, leaving 11 bases unmatched. This CDR3 contains 15 residues. The germline CDR1 and CDR2 sequences are SGDLS and YYNGEE. The CDR3 region has the DNA TGTGCCAGCAACCAACATAGCGGGATCGGAGAGACCCAGTACTTC. Amino acids: CASNQHSGIGETQYF.

The V gene is TRBV7-9, the J gene TRBJ2-7; 10 nucleotides line up with TRBD2. The germline V gene encodes CDR1 SEHNR and CDR2 FQNEAQ (reference sequence). J gave up 1 base and V 3 bases, and 9 bases lay outside the gene matches. This CDR3 contains 17 residues. DNA for the CDR3: TGTGCCAGCAGCTTGGTACTCCGGACTAGCGGTTCCTACGAGCAGTACTTC. Translation gives CASSLVLRTSGSYEQYF.

V is TRBV28 and J is TRBJ2-3; 8 nucleotides match TRBD2. Germline CDR1 and CDR2: MDHEN and SYDVKM. V lost 6 bases and J lost 4; bases outside the gene matches: 9. This CDR3 has 15 residues. The DNA of the CDR3 is TGTGCCAGCAGGAGTGGGACTAGTTGGCCAGATACGCAGTATTTT. Amino acid sequence: CASRSGTSWPDTQYF.

V gene TRBV5-1 combines with J gene TRBJ2-7, with D hard to call. Between the trimmed V and J ends, which lost 4 bases and 1 base, there was a span of 9 bases. Germline V lookup: CDR1 SGHRS, CDR2 YFSETQ. CDR3 length: 13 amino acids. CDR3 sequence reads: CASSDYASYEQYF. The CDR3 DNA follows: TGCGCCAGCAGCGATTACGCTTCCTACGAGCAGTACTTC.

This clone was seen only once. The genes are TRBV28 and TRBJ1-1; no reliable D call. With 7 bases removed from V and 0 bases from J, the gap between germline ends came to 9 bases. This CDR3 spans 13 amino acids. Germline values: CDR1 MDHEN, CDR2 SYDVKM. This CDR3 reads CASTQSMNTEAFF. The CDR3 DNA reads TGTGCCAGCACACAGAGTATGAACACTGAAGCTTTCTTT.

V and J are TRBV5-4 and TRBJ1-2; the D is unclear. The CDR3 has 13 amino acids. The germline gives CDR1 SGHNT, CDR2 YYREEE (reference sequence). V was trimmed by 1 base and J by 2 bases, leaving 6 bases between them. The CDR3 bases are TGTGCCAGCAGCTTGTGGCAGAACTATGGCTACACCTTC. It translates to CASSLWQNYGYTF.

The chain joins TRBV6-1 to TRBJ1-5, with a possible D match to TRBD1 (5 bases). The CDR3 totals 13 residues. The V gene lost 2 bases and the J gene lost 7 bases, with 9 bases spanning the gap. Per germline, CDR1 MNHNS and CDR2 SASEGT. The CDR3 protein is CASSERGYQPQHF. The CDR3 DNA reads TGTGCCAGCAGTGAAAGGGGTTACCAGCCCCAGCATTTT.